What follows is one T cell receptor (beta chain) and its context. Its matching antigen is unknown. Only in-frame clones appear in the TCRdb table, and some are missing; sequencing was by immunoSEQ multiplex PCR. The profile shows approximately 2.1 million clones, more than 80% of them singletons. From germline, CDR1 is KGHSH and CDR2 LQKENI. The V and J ends lost 3 bases and 4 bases, in that order; junction bases with no gene match: 9. The CDR3 is made up of 16 amino acids. The sample originates from a study of shared clonotypes between healthy human individuals. Overall study: Per donor, CD8 memory used one plate, CD8 naive used two, CD4 memory used three and CD4 naive used three. Broader study findings: Naive subsets typically showed greater estimated richness than memory subsets. Tissues were not sampled, only blood, and their repertoires likely differ.

Material: naive CD4+ T cells from PBMCs. Subset described: CD45RA+ positively selected. The genes are TRBV18 and TRBJ1-5; 7 positions agree with TRBD1. This sequence originates from a man younger than 30 in good health. Some clones in this sample may be carry-over from other donors' samples. The CDR3 nucleotides are TGTGCCAGCTCACCGGGGCAGGGGGTAGGGAATCAGCCCCAGCATTTT. It encodes CASSPGQGVGNQPQHF.